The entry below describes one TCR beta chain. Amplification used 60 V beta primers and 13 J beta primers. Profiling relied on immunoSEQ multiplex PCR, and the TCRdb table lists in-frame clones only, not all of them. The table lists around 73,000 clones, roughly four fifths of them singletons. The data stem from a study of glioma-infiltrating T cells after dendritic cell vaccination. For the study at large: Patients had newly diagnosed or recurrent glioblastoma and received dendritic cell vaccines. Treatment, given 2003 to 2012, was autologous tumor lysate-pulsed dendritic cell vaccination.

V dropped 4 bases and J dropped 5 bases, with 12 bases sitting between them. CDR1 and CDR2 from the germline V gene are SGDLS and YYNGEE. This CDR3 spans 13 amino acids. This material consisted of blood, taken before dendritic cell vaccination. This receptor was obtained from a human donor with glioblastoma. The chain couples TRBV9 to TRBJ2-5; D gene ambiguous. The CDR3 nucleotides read TGTGCCAGCAGCCGTCTCGGGTCCGAGACCCAGTACTTC. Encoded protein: CASSRLGSETQYF.